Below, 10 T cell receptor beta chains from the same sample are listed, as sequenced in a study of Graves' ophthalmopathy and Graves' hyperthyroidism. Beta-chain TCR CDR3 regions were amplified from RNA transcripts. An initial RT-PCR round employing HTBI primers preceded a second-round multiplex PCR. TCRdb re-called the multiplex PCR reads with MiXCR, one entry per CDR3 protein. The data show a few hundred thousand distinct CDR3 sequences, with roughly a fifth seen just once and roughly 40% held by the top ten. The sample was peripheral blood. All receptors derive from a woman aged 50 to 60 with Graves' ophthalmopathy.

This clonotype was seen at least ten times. The CDR3 region has the DNA TGTGCCAGCAGTTACTCTCTGGGAGTGGGATACGAGCAGTACTTC. As protein: CASSYSLGVGYEQYF. The rearrangement joins TRBV6-5 to TRBJ2-7; D is perhaps TRBD2 (5 bases). V lost 0 bases and J lost 4, with 13 bases in between. The CDR3 has 15 residues. CDR1 and CDR2 from the germline V gene are MNHEY and SVGAGI.

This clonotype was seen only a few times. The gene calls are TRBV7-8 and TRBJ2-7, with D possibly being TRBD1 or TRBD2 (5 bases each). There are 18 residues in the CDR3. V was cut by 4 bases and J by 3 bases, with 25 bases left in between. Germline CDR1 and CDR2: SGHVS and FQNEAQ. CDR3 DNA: TGTGCCAGCAGCTCCGAACGGGACGGTCGGGATAAGTTCTACGAGCAGTACTTC. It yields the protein CASSSERDGRDKFYEQYF.

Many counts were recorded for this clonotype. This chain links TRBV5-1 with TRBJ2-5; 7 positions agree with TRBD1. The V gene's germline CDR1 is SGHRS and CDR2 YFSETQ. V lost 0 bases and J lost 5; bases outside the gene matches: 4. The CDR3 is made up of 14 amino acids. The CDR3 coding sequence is TGCGCCAGCAGCTTGGAAGGCAGGGGGGAGACCCAGTACTTC. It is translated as CASSLEGRGETQYF.

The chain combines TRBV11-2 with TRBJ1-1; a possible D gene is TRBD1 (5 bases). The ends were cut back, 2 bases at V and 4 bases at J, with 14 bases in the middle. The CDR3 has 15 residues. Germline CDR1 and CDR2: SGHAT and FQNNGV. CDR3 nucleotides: TGTGCCAGCAGCTTAAGGAGACGGGGCCGCACTGAAGCTTTCTTT. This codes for CASSLRRRGRTEAFF. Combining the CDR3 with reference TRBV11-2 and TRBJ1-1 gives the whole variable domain EAGVAQSPRYKIIEKRQSVAFWCNPISGHATLYWYQQILGQGPKLLIQFQNNGVVDDSQLPKDRFSAERLKGVDSTLKIQPAKLEDSAVYLCASSLRRRGRTEAFFGQGTRLTVV.

The chain's CDR3 is CASSLVVLGGYTF. CDR3 nucleotides: TGTGCCAGCAGCTTAGTAGTACTGGGGGGCTACACCTTC. The chain uses TRBV7-2 and TRBJ1-2; D unresolved. Trimming took 1 base from V and 8 from J, leaving 11 bases between them. The CDR3 runs to 13 residues. From germline, CDR1 is SGHTA and CDR2 FQGNSA.

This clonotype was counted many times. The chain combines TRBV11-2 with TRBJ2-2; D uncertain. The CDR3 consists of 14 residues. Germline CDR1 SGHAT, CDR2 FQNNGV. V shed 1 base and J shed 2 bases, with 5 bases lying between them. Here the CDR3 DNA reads TGTGCCAGCAGCTTAGGGGGAAACACCGGGGAGCTGTTTTTT. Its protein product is CASSLGGNTGELFF.

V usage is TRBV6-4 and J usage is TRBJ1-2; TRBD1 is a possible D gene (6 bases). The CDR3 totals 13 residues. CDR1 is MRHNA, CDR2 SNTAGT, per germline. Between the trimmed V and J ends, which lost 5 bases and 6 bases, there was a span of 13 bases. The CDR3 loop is CASSYRENDGYTF. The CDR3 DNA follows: TGTGCCAGCAGTTACAGGGAAAACGATGGCTACACCTTC.

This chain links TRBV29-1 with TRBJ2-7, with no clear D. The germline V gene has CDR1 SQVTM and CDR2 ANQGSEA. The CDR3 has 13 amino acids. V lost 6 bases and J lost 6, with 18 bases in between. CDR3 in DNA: TGCAGCGTCAACATGGTAGTCCCCGGCGAGCAGTACTTC. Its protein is CSVNMVVPGEQYF.

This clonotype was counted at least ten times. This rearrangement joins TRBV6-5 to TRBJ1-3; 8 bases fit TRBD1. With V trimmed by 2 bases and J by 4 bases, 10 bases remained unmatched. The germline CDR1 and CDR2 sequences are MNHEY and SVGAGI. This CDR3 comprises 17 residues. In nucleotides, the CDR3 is TGTGCCAGCAGTTACCGATTGCCAGGGGGCGTCGGAAACACCATATATTTT. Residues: CASSYRLPGGVGNTIYF.

This chain's CDR3 is CASGVAGDYEQYF. The CDR3 bases are TGTGCCAGCGGAGTAGCGGGGGACTACGAGCAGTACTTC. This sequence joins TRBV12-3 or TRBV12-4 and TRBJ2-7; the match to TRBD2 covers 9 bases. The CDR3 runs 13 residues. V lost 8 bases, J lost 3 bases, and 5 bases stayed unmatched.